This T cell receptor beta chain emerged from a study of blood T cell repertoires in COVID-19. Profiled with immunoSEQ multiplex PCR; TCRdb holds only in-frame clones, not every one. Counted here are roughly 57,000 clones, about 87% occurring once; the ten biggest clones make up about 6.8%. CDR1 is ENHRY, CDR2 SYGVKD, per germline. Trimming shortened V by 7 bases and J by 1 base, and 11 bases separated the two germline ends. This CDR3 is built from 13 residues. V gene TRBV10-3 combines with J gene TRBJ2-7; D perhaps matches TRBD2 (6 bases). The TCR originated in a woman aged 60-70 years with COVID-19, enrolled during active disease. The sequencing sample was made of peripheral blood. The CDR3 reads CAINKSGSYEQYF. The CDR3, as DNA: TGTGCCATCAATAAGAGCGGGTCCTACGAGCAGTACTTC.